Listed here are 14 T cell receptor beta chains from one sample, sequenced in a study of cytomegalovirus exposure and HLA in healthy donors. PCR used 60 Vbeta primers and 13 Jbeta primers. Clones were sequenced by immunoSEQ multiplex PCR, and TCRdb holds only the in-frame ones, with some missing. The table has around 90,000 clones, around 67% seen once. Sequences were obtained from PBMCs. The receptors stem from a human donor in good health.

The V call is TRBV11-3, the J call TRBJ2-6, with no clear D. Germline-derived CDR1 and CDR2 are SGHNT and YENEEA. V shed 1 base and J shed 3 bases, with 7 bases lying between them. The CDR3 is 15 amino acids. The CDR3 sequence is CASSLGHNGANVLTF. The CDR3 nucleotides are TGTGCCAGCAGCTTAGGGCACAATGGGGCCAACGTCCTGACTTTC.

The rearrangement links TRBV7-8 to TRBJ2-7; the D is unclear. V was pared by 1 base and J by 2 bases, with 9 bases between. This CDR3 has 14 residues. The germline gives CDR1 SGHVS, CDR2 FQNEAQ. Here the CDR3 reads CASSLVVSTYEQYF. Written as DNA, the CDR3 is TGTGCCAGCAGCTTAGTTGTGTCCACCTACGAGCAGTACTTC.

The CDR3 sequence: CASSLVAGASPGELFF. CDR3 nucleotides: TGTGCCAGCAGCTTAGTCGCGGGTGCGAGTCCCGGGGAGCTGTTTTTT. The V and J genes are TRBV11-1 and TRBJ2-2; D possibly corresponds to TRBD2 (5 bases). V lost 1 base, J lost 6 bases, and 15 bases lay in between. The CDR3 is 16 amino acids. Per the germline V gene, CDR1 is SGHAT and CDR2 is FQDESV (reference sequence).

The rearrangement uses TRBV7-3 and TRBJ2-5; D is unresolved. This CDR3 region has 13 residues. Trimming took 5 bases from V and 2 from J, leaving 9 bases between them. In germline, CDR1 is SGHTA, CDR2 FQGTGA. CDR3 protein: CASSLSSQETQYF. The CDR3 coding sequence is TGTGCCAGCAGCCTAAGCAGTCAAGAGACCCAGTACTTC.

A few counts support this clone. The CDR3 sequence: CAWAVRRGTDTQYF. DNA for the CDR3: TGTGCCTGGGCGGTGAGGCGAGGCACAGATACGCAGTATTTT. The chain carries TRBV30 and TRBJ2-3; D gene ambiguous. Germline assignment: CDR1 GTSNPN and CDR2 SVGIG (reference sequence). V was cut by 5 bases and J by 1 base, with 13 bases left in between. This CDR3 region has 14 residues.

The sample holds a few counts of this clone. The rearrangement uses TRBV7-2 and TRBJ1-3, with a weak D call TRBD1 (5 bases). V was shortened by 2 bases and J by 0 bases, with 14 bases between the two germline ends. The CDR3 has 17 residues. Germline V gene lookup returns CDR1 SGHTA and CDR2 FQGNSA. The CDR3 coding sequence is TGTGCCAGCAGCTTATGGGGACTTTCAAGCTCTGGAAACACCATATATTTT. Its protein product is CASSLWGLSSSGNTIYF.

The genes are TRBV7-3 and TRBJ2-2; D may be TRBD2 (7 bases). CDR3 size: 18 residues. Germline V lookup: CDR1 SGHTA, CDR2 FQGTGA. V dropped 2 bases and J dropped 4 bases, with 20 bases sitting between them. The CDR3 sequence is CASSLGAEGGGFTGELFF. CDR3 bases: TGTGCCAGCAGCTTAGGCGCGGAGGGAGGGGGTTTCACCGGGGAGCTGTTTTTT.

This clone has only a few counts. The CDR3 spells CASTKSRPGERNYGYTF. Here the CDR3 DNA reads TGTGCCAGTACCAAAAGTCGTCCAGGGGAAAGGAACTATGGCTACACCTTC. The V gene is TRBV19, the J gene TRBJ1-2, with a weak D call TRBD1 (6 bases). CDR1 and CDR2 from the germline V gene are LNHDA and SQIVND (reference sequence). The CDR3 loop spans 17 amino acids. V was clipped by 7 bases and J by 2 bases, with 23 bases between them.

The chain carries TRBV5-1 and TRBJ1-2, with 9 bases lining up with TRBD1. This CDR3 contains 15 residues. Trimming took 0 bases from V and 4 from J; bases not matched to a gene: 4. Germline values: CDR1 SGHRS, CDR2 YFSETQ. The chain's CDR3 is CASSLGTGVSYGYTF. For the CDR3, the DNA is TGCGCCAGCAGCTTGGGGACAGGGGTTAGCTATGGCTACACCTTC.

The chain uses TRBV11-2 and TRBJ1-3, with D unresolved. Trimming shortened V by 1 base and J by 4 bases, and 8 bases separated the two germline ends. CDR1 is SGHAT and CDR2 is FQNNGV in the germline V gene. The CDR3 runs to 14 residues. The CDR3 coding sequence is TGTGCCAGCAGCTTAGTACACAACGGAAACACCATATATTTT. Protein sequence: CASSLVHNGNTIYF. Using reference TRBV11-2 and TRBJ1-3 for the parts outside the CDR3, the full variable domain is EAGVAQSPRYKIIEKRQSVAFWCNPISGHATLYWYQQILGQGPKLLIQFQNNGVVDDSQLPKDRFSAERLKGVDSTLKIQPAKLEDSAVYLCASSLVHNGNTIYFGEGSWLTVV.

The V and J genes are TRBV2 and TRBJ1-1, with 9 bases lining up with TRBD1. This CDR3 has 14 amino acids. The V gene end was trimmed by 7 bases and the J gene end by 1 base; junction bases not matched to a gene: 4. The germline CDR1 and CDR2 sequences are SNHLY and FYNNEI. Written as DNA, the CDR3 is TGTGCCAGCAAGGTGGACAGGGGGAACACTGAAGCTTTCTTT. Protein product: CASKVDRGNTEAFF.

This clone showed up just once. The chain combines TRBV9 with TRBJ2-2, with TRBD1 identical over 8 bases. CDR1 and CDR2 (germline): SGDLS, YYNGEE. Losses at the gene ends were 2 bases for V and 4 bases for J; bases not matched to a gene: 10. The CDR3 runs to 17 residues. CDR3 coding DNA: TGTGCCAGCAGCGTTTACCCGGGACAGGACTTCACCGGGGAGCTGTTTTTT. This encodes CASSVYPGQDFTGELFF. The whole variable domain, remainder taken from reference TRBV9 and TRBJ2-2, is DSGVTQTPKHLITATGQRVTLRCSPRSGDLSVYWYQQSLDQGLQFLIQYYNGEERAKGNILERFSAQQFPDLHSELNLSSLELGDSALYFCASSVYPGQDFTGELFFGEGSRLTVL.

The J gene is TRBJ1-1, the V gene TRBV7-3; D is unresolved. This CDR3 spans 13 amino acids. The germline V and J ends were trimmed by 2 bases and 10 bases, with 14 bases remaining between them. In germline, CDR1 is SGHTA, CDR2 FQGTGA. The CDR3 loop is CASSLGGTLGAFF. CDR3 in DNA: TGTGCCAGCAGCTTAGGAGGAACTCTGGGAGCTTTCTTT.

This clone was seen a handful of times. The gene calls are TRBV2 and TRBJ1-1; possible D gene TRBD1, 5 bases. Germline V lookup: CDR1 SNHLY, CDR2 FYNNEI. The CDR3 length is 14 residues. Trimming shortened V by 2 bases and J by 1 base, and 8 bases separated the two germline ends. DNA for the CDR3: TGTGCCAGCAGTGAACAGGGCAGGAACACTGAAGCTTTCTTT. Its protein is CASSEQGRNTEAFF.